Below are 26 T cell receptor beta chains sequenced from a single sample in a study of T cell responses to AZD1222 COVID-19 vaccine. Libraries were prepared by immunoSEQ multiplex PCR; TCRdb keeps only in-frame clonotypes and omits some of them. The sample has roughly 180,000 clones, 75% to 90% seen once. Sample: peripheral blood, taken on day 0 of AZD1222 vaccination. Source of these receptors: an adult in good health.

V and J are TRBV24-1 and TRBJ2-5; 7 nucleotides line up with TRBD2. This CDR3 has 14 residues. After removal of 5 bases from V and 1 base from J, the junction contained 3 bases not matched to a gene. Germline CDR1 is KGHDR and CDR2 is SFDVKD. The CDR3 region has the DNA TGTGCCACCAGTGCGGGGGGAACCCAAGAGACCCAGTACTTC. As protein: CATSAGGTQETQYF.

The rearrangement links TRBV25-1 to TRBJ2-1, with 8 bases lining up with TRBD2. The V segment lost 0 bases and the J segment 8 bases; nucleotides outside the gene matches: 12. The CDR3 runs 17 residues. Germline V gene data show CDR1 as MGHDK and CDR2 as SYGVNS. The DNA for the CDR3 is TGTGCCAGCAGTGAATACGCCGGGGGGGTTCGCTCGGATGAGCAGTTCTTC. It is translated as CASSEYAGGVRSDEQFF.

The V call is TRBV19, the J call TRBJ1-2; TRBD1 is a possible D gene (6 bases). There are 21 residues in the CDR3. V gave up 4 bases and J gave up 1 base, with 31 bases separating them. Per germline, CDR1 LNHDA and CDR2 SQIVND (reference sequence). This chain's CDR3 is CASSRRPRQDHRLGYNYGYTF. CDR3 nucleotide sequence: TGTGCCAGTAGTAGAAGGCCACGACAGGACCATCGCCTCGGTTATAACTATGGCTACACCTTC.

V is TRBV7-9 and J is TRBJ2-5; D is tentatively TRBD1 or TRBD2 (5 bases each). This CDR3 region has 15 residues. Between the trimmed V and J ends, which lost 5 bases and 5 bases, there was a span of 18 bases. The V gene's germline CDR1 is SEHNR and CDR2 FQNEAQ (reference sequence). Here the CDR3 DNA reads TGTGCCAGCAGCGCCGGGACCACCCTAAGGGAGACCCAGTACTTC. Translating it yields CASSAGTTLRETQYF.

The V and J genes are TRBV7-2 and TRBJ2-7, with TRBD1 identical over 8 bases. The germline CDR1 and CDR2 sequences are SGHTA and FQGNSA. V gave up 5 bases and J gave up 3 bases; unmatched junction bases: 6. This CDR3 has 14 residues. This CDR3 reads CASSPGQAYYEQYF. DNA of the CDR3: TGTGCCAGCAGCCCGGGACAGGCATACTACGAGCAGTACTTC.

J is TRBJ1-6 and V is TRBV4-1, with D hard to call. The germline V and J ends were trimmed by 0 bases and 9 bases, with 3 bases remaining between them. The germline V gene has CDR1 MGHRA and CDR2 YSYEKL. This CDR3 region has 12 residues. The chain's CDR3 is CASSQDFSPLHF. Written as DNA, the CDR3 is TGCGCCAGCAGCCAAGATTTTTCACCCCTCCACTTT.

In regard to this clone: Other DNA sequences in this sample translate to the same CDR3. The rearrangement joins TRBV18 to TRBJ2-3; D gene uncertain. Germline assignment: CDR1 KGHSH and CDR2 LQKENI. Deletions cut 3 bases from V and 0 bases from J, with 1 base between. The CDR3 has 12 residues. The CDR3 region is CASSPSTDTQYF. DNA of the CDR3: TGTGCCAGCTCACCGAGCACAGATACGCAGTATTTT.

The J gene is TRBJ2-2, the V gene TRBV4-2; 8 bases match TRBD2. CDR1 and CDR2 (germline): LGHNA, YNFKEQ. This CDR3 region has 15 residues. J was trimmed by 6 bases and V by 4 bases; bases with no gene match: 7. The CDR3 region is CASSPGLANAGELFF. The CDR3 bases are TGTGCCAGCAGCCCAGGACTAGCAAATGCCGGGGAGCTGTTTTTT.

V and J are TRBV19 and TRBJ2-5; D not resolved. Between the trimmed V and J ends, which lost 5 bases and 5 bases, there was a span of 15 bases. Germline CDR1 and CDR2: LNHDA and SQIVND (reference sequence). The CDR3 runs to 14 residues. CDR3 loop: CASSDQPRLETQYF. In nucleotides, the CDR3 is TGTGCCAGTAGTGACCAACCCAGGCTGGAGACCCAGTACTTC. Using reference TRBV19 and TRBJ2-5 for the parts outside the CDR3, the full variable domain is DGGITQSPKYLFRKEGQNVTLSCEQNLNHDAMYWYRQDPGQGLRLIYYSQIVNDFQKGDIAEGYSVSREKKESFPLTVTSAQKNPTAFYLCASSDQPRLETQYFGPGTRLLVL.

This chain joins TRBV5-8 and TRBJ1-2; D is possibly TRBD1 (6 bases). From germline, CDR1 is SGHTS and CDR2 YDEGEE. CDR3 length: 17 amino acids. V shed 0 bases and J shed 8 bases, with 23 bases lying between them. The CDR3 here is CASSLAWAGVTVGGYTF. As DNA, the CDR3 is TGTGCCAGCAGCTTGGCCTGGGCAGGGGTTACCGTGGGCGGCTACACCTTC.

This chain connects TRBV7-2 to TRBJ1-3; no clear D. This CDR3 has 15 residues. Germline values: CDR1 SGHTA, CDR2 FQGNSA. The V end lost 1 base, the J end lost 0 bases, and 7 bases lay between the germline ends. CDR3 loop: CASSLGRHSGNTIYF. DNA of the CDR3: TGTGCCAGCAGCTTAGGCAGGCACTCTGGAAACACCATATATTTT.

V and J are TRBV29-1 and TRBJ1-1; unclear D gene. The CDR3 is 13 amino acids. Germline-derived CDR1 and CDR2 are SQVTM and ANQGSEA. With 3 bases removed from V and 3 bases from J, the gap between germline ends came to 11 bases. The CDR3 DNA reads as TGCAGCGTTGAGGAAGGATCGTACACTGAAGCTTTCTTT. Protein: CSVEEGSYTEAFF.

This clone showed up just a few times. V is TRBV11-2 and J is TRBJ1-4, with D unclear. Trimming took 3 bases from V and 4 from J, leaving 9 bases between them. This CDR3 is 14 amino acids long. CDR1 is SGHAT and CDR2 is FQNNGV in the germline V gene. CDR3 loop: CASSFFRSNEKLFF. The CDR3 nucleotides are TGTGCCAGCAGCTTTTTTAGGAGTAATGAAAAACTGTTTTTT. The entire variable domain, with the rest obtained from reference TRBV11-2 and TRBJ1-4, is as follows: EAGVAQSPRYKIIEKRQSVAFWCNPISGHATLYWYQQILGQGPKLLIQFQNNGVVDDSQLPKDRFSAERLKGVDSTLKIQPAKLEDSAVYLCASSFFRSNEKLFFGSGTQLSVL.

This sequence joins TRBV10-3 and TRBJ1-3; D possibly corresponds to TRBD1 (5 bases). CDR3 length: 15 amino acids. Trimming shortened V by 7 bases and J by 0 bases, and 13 bases separated the two germline ends. CDR1 is ENHRY, CDR2 SYGVKD, per germline. DNA of the CDR3: TGTGCCATCACCCAGGGCGATCGCTCTGGAAACACCATATATTTT. Protein product: CAITQGDRSGNTIYF.

The DNA of the CDR3 is TGTGCCAGCAGCTTGGCCCTTGACTATGGCTACACCTTC. The encoded protein is CASSLALDYGYTF. The chain combines TRBV5-6 with TRBJ1-2; no clear D. The CDR3 sequence is 13 residues long. The V end was cut by 0 bases, the J end by 3 bases, with 6 bases between. Germline V CDR1 and CDR2: SGHDT, YYEEEE.

The chain combines TRBV7-8 with TRBJ2-3; D gene unclear. Between the trimmed V and J ends, which lost 1 base and 2 bases, there was a span of 16 bases. Germline V gene lookup returns CDR1 SGHVS and CDR2 FQNEAQ. The CDR3 consists of 17 residues. The CDR3 protein is CASSLGYRLKYTDTQYF. DNA for the CDR3: TGTGCCAGCAGCTTAGGTTACCGTCTAAAATACACAGATACGCAGTATTTT.

The chain joins TRBV29-1 to TRBJ1-2, with D unclear. Between the trimmed V and J ends, which lost 5 bases and 4 bases, there was a span of 17 bases. The CDR3 totals 14 residues. CDR1 is SQVTM and CDR2 is ANQGSEA in the germline V gene. In nucleotides, the CDR3 is TGCAGCGTTTTTTACCCCCACCGGACCTATGGCTACACCTTC. It encodes CSVFYPHRTYGYTF.

The chain links TRBV25-1 to TRBJ2-1; 11 nucleotides agree with TRBD2. Germline V gene sequence: CDR1 MGHDK, CDR2 SYGVNS. The CDR3 contains 15 residues. Trimming took 5 bases from V and 10 from J; bases not matched to a gene: 10. DNA of the CDR3: TGTGCCAGCAGTACCTATAGCGGGGGGGCTGAGGAGCAGTTCTTC. This encodes CASSTYSGGAEEQFF.

The chain joins TRBV28 to TRBJ2-1, with 8 positions matching TRBD1. V lost 4 bases to trimming and J lost 8 bases; unmatched junction nucleotides: 7. The CDR3 is 14 amino acids. Per the germline V gene, CDR1 is MDHEN and CDR2 is SYDVKM. This CDR3 is CASSSPGQVYEQFF. The DNA for the CDR3 is TGTGCCAGCAGTTCTCCGGGACAGGTTTATGAGCAGTTCTTC.

This clone was found a few times. The gene calls are TRBV6-5 and TRBJ1-2; maybe TRBD1 (6 bases). Trimming stripped 6 bases from V and 8 bases from J, with 10 bases between. Germline assignment: CDR1 MNHEY and CDR2 SVGAGI. The CDR3 contains 11 residues. The CDR3: CASSGGEGYTF. In nucleotides, the CDR3 is TGTGCCAGCAGCGGGGGCGAAGGCTACACCTTC.

This clone was seen once. The chain couples TRBV6-2 or TRBV6-3 to TRBJ1-4; D is ambiguous. The CDR3 spans 13 residues. Looked up from germline, CDR1 is MNHEY and CDR2 is SVGEGT. V shed 2 bases and J shed 5 bases, with 6 bases lying between them. The CDR3 bases are TGTGCCAGCAGTTACCAGGCAAATGAAAAACTGTTTTTT. Translation gives CASSYQANEKLFF.

The J gene is TRBJ2-3, the V gene TRBV19; D not resolved. From germline, CDR1 is LNHDA and CDR2 SQIVND (reference sequence). The V end lost 4 bases, the J end lost 1 base, and 9 bases lay between the germline ends. The CDR3 loop spans 14 amino acids. The CDR3 DNA sequence: TGTGCCAGTAGTACACTGATGGGCACAGATACGCAGTATTTT. Translated, it gives CASSTLMGTDTQYF.

V is TRBV5-8 and J is TRBJ2-2; D is possibly TRBD1 (6 bases). CDR3 length: 16 residues. V lost 0 bases and J lost 0, with 9 bases in between. Germline lookup yields CDR1 SGHTS and CDR2 YDEGEE. The CDR3 loop is CASSLAGTTNTGELFF. CDR3 bases: TGTGCCAGCAGCTTGGCGGGGACAACGAACACCGGGGAGCTGTTTTTT.

This chain uses TRBV7-3 with TRBJ2-3; TRBD2 might be the D (6 bases). The CDR3 has 17 residues. Germline V gene lookup returns CDR1 SGHTA and CDR2 FQGTGA. With 4 bases removed from V and 1 base from J, the gap between germline ends came to 18 bases. The CDR3 spells CASSYRGIRGRTDTQYF. The CDR3 DNA follows: TGTGCCAGCAGCTACCGGGGGATTAGGGGACGCACAGATACGCAGTATTTT. The full variable domain, in which reference TRBV7-3 and TRBJ2-3 provide the parts outside the CDR3, is GAGVSQTPSNKVTEKGKYVELRCDPISGHTALYWYRQSLGQGPEFLIYFQGTGAADDSGLPNDRFFAVRPEGSVSTLKIQRTERGDSAVYLCASSYRGIRGRTDTQYFGPGTRLTVL.

The chain couples TRBV3-1 (or the pseudogene TRBV3-2) to TRBJ1-1; D is ambiguous. Germline V gene data show CDR1 as LGHDT and CDR2 as YNNKEL (reference sequence). V gave up 0 bases and J gave up 1 base, with 6 bases separating them. The CDR3 is 14 amino acids. CDR3 protein: CASSQDRGNTEAFF. In nucleotides, the CDR3 is TGTGCCAGCAGCCAAGACCGGGGGAACACTGAAGCTTTCTTT.

V is TRBV29-1 and J is TRBJ2-3, with D possibly being TRBD2 (6 bases). This CDR3 has 13 amino acids. Looked up from germline, CDR1 is SQVTM and CDR2 is ANQGSEA. The V end lost 5 bases, the J end lost 0 bases, and 9 bases lay between the germline ends. As DNA, the CDR3 is TGCAGCGTTTCAGGGACTAGCACAGATACGCAGTATTTT. Amino acid sequence: CSVSGTSTDTQYF.